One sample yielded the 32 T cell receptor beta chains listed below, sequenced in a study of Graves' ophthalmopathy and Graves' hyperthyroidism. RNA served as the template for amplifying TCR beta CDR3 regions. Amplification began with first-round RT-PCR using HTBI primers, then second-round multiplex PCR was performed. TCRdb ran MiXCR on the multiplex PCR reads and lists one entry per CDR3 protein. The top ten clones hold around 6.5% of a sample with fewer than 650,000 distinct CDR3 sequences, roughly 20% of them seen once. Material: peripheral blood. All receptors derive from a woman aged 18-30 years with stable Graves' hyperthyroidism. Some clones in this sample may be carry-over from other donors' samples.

For the CDR3, the DNA is TGTGCCAGCAGTTTACGTGCAGGGATTGGCAAGGAGAATTCACCCCTCCACTTT. It specifies CASSLRAGIGKENSPLHF. The rearrangement uses TRBV12-3 or TRBV12-4 and TRBJ1-6; D possibly corresponds to TRBD1 (5 bases). This CDR3 has 18 amino acids. V was pared by 2 bases and J by 7 bases, with 21 bases between.

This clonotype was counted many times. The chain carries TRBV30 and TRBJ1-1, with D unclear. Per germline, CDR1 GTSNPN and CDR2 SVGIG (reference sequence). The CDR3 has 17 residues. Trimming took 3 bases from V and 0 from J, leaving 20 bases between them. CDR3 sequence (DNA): TGTGCCTGGAGAGCTCCTAAATGGGAGGTAATGAACACTGAAGCTTTCTTT. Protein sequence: CAWRAPKWEVMNTEAFF.

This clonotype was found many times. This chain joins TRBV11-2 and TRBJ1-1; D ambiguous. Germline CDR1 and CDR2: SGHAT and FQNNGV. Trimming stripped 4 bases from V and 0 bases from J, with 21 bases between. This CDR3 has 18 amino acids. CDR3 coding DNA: TGTGCCAGCAGCTCGCCTACGGAGTGGTTACGCATGAACACTGAAGCTTTCTTT. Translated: CASSSPTEWLRMNTEAFF.

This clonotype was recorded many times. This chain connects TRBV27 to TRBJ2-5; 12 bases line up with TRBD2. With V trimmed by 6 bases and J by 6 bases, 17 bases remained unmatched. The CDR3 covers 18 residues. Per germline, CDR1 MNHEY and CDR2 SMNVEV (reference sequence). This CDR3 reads CASSSLTSGRGGIKTQYF. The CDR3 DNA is TGTGCCAGCAGCTCCCTGACTAGCGGGAGAGGTGGGATTAAGACCCAGTACTTC.

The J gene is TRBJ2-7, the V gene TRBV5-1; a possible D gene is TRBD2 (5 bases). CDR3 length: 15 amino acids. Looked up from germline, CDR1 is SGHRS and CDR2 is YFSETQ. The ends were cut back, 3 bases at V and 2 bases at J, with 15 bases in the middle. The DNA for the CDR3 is TGCGCCAGCAGCTCTACGGACTCTAACCCCTACGAGCAGTACTTC. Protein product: CASSSTDSNPYEQYF. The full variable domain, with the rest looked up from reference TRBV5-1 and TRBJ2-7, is KAGVTQTPRYLIKTRGQQVTLSCSPISGHRSVSWYQQTPGQGLQFLFEYFSETQRNKGNFPGRFSGRQFSNSRSEMNVSTLELGDSALYLCASSSTDSNPYEQYFGPGTRLTVT.

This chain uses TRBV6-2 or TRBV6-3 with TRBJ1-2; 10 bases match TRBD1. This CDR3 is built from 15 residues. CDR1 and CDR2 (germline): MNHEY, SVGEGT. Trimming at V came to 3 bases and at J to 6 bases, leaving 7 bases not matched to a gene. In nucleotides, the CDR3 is TGTGCCAGCAGTTATCGGGACAGGGGCTTTAATGGCTACACCTTC. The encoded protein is CASSYRDRGFNGYTF.

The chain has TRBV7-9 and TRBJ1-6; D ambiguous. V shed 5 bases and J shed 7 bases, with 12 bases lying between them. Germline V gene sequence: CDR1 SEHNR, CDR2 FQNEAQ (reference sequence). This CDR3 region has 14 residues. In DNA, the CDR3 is TGTGCCAGCAGCCCCGCGACCCCGAATTCACCCCTCCACTTT. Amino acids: CASSPATPNSPLHF.

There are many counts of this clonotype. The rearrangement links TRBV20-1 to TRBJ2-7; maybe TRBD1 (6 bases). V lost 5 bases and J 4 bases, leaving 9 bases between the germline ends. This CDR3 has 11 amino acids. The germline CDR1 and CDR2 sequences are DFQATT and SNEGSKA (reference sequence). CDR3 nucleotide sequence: TGCAGTGCTGACAGGAGATACGAGCAGTACTTC. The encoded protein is CSADRRYEQYF.

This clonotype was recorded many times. This chain's CDR3 is CASSLSSFQTQYF. The CDR3 nucleotides are TGTGCCAGCAGTTTAAGCTCCTTCCAGACCCAGTACTTC. The chain uses TRBV12-3 or TRBV12-4 and TRBJ2-5; D not certain. V was clipped by 2 bases and J by 6 bases, with 10 bases between them. The CDR3 consists of 13 residues.

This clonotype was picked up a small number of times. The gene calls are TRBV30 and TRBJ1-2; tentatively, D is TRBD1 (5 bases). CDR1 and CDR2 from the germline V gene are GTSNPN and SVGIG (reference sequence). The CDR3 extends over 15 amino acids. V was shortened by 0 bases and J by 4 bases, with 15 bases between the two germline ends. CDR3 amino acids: CAWSVLEGLPYGYTF. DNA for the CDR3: TGTGCCTGGAGTGTTTTAGAGGGGCTGCCCTATGGCTACACCTTC.

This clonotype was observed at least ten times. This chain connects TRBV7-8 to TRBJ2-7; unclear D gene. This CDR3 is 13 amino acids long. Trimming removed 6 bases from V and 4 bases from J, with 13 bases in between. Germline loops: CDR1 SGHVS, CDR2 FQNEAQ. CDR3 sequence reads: CASSPPDGYEQYF. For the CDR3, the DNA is TGTGCCAGCAGTCCCCCGGACGGTTACGAGCAGTACTTC.

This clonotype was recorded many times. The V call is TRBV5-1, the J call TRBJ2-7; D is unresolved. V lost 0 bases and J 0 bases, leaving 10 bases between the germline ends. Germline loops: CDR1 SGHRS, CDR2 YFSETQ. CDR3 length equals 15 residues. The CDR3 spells CASSLGQESSYEQYF. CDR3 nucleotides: TGCGCCAGCAGCTTGGGTCAGGAAAGCTCCTACGAGCAGTACTTC.

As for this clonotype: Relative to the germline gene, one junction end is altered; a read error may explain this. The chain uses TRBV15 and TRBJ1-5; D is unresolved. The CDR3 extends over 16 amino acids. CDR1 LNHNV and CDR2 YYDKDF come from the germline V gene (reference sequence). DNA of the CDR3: TGTGCCACCAGCAGAGATCGGGCAGCTAGCTATCAGCCGCAGCATTTT. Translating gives CATSRDRAASYQPQHF.

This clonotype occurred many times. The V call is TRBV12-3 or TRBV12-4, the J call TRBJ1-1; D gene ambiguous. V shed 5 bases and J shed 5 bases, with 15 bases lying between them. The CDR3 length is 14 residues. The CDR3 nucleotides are TGTGCCAGCAGTAGCCGCGGAGGATTGACTGAAGCTTTCTTT. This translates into CASSSRGGLTEAFF.

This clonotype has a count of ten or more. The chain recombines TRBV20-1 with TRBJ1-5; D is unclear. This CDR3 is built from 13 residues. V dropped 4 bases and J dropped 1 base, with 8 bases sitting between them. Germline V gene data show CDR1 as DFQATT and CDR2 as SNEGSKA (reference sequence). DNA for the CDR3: TGCAGTGCTAATTCAGGAAGCAATCAGCCCCAGCATTTT. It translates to CSANSGSNQPQHF.

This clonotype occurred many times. The chain's CDR3 is CASSLSDRDYGYTF. The CDR3 DNA sequence: TGTGCCAGCAGCCTGTCGGACAGGGACTATGGCTACACCTTC. The V call is TRBV7-8, the J call TRBJ1-2; TRBD1 agrees at 8 bases. The germline V gene has CDR1 SGHVS and CDR2 FQNEAQ. CDR3 length: 14 residues. V lost 5 bases to trimming and J lost 3 bases; unmatched junction nucleotides: 5.

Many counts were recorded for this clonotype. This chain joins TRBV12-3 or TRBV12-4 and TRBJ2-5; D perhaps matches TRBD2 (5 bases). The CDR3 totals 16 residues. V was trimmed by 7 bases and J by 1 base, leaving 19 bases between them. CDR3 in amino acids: CASNVVGRGAQETQYF. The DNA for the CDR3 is TGTGCCAGCAACGTCGTTGGTCGGGGTGCCCAAGAGACCCAGTACTTC.

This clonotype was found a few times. CDR3: CSGTWTSGGQETQYF. The CDR3 region has the DNA TGCAGTGGTACCTGGACTAGCGGGGGCCAAGAGACCCAGTACTTC. This sequence joins TRBV20-1 and TRBJ2-5; 13 nucleotides line up with TRBD2. Germline trimming cut 7 bases from V and 1 base from J; bases unmatched to any gene: 6. The CDR3 sequence is 15 residues long. The germline V gene has CDR1 DFQATT and CDR2 SNEGSKA (reference sequence).

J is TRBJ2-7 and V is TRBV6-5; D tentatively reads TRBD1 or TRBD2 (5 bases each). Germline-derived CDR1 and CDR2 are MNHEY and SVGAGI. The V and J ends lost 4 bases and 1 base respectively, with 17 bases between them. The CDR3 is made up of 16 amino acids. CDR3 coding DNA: TGTGCCAGCAGTTTAATTGGGGGTACTGGATCCTACGAGCAGTACTTC. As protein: CASSLIGGTGSYEQYF.

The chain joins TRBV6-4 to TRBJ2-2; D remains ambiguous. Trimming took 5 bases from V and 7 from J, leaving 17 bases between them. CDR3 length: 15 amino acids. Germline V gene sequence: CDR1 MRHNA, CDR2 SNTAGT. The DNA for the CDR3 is TGTGCCAGCAGTTTCTTGGACGTCGTGGGCGGGGAGCTGTTTTTT. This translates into CASSFLDVVGGELFF.

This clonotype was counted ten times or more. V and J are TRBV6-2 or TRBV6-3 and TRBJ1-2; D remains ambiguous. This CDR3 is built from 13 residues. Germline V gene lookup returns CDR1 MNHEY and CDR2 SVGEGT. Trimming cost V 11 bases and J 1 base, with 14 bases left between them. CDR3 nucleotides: TGTGCCGCAGCACTGAGAGATAACTATGGCTACACCTTC. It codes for CAAALRDNYGYTF.

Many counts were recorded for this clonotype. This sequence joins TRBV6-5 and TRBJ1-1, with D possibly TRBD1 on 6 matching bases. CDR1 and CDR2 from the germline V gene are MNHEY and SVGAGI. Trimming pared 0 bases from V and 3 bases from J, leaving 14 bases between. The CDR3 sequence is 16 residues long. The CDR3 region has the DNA TGTGCCAGCAGTTACTCGAAGGGGGGAGGATACACTGAAGCTTTCTTT. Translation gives CASSYSKGGGYTEAFF.

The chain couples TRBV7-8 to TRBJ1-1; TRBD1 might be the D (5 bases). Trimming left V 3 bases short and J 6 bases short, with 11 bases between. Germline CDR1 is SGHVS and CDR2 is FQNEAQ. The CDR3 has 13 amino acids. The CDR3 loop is CASSFGRGAEAFF. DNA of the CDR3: TGTGCCAGCAGCTTTGGAAGGGGTGCTGAAGCTTTCTTT.

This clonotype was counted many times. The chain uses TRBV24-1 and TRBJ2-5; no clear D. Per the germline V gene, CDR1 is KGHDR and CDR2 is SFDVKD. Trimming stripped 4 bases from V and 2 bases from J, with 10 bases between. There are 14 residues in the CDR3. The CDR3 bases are TGTGCCACCAGTGACACGCCTACGCAAGAGACCCAGTACTTC. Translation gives CATSDTPTQETQYF.

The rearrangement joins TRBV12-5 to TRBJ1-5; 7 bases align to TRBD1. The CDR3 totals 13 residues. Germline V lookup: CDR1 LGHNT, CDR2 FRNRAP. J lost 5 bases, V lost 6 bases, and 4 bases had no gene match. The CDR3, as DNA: TGTGCTAGTGGACCCACAGGGGATCAGCCCCAGCATTTT. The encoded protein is CASGPTGDQPQHF.

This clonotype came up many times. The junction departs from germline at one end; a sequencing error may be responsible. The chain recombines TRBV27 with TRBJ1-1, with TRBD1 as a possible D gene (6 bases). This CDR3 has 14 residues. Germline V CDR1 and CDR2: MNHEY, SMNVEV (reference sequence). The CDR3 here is CASSLSGVGTEAFF. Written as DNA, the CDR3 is TGCGCCAGCAGCCTATCAGGGGTGGGCACTGAAGCTTTCTTT.

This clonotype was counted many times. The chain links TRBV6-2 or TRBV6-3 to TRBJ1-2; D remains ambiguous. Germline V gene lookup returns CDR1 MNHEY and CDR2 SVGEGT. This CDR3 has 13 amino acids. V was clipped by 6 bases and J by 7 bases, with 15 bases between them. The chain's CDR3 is CASSSGPSVGYTF. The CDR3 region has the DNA TGTGCCAGCAGCTCTGGGCCGTCCGTTGGCTACACCTTC.

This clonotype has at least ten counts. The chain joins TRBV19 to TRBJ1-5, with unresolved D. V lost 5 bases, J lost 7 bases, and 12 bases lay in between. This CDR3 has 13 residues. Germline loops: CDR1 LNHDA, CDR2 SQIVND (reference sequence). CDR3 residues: CASSFSGEQPQHF. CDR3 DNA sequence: TGTGCCAGTAGTTTCTCAGGTGAACAGCCCCAGCATTTT.

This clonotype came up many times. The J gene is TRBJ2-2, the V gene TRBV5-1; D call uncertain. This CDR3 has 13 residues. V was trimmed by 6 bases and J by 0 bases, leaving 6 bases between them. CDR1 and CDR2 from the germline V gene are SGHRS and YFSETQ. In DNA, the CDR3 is TGCGCCAGCATCCCAACGAACACCGGGGAGCTGTTTTTT. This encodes CASIPTNTGELFF.

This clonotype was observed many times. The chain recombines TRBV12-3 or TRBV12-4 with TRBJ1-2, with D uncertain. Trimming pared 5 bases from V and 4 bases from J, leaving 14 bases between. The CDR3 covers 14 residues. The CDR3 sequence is CASSRPPASYGYTF. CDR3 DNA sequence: TGTGCCAGCAGTAGGCCCCCGGCCAGCTATGGCTACACCTTC.

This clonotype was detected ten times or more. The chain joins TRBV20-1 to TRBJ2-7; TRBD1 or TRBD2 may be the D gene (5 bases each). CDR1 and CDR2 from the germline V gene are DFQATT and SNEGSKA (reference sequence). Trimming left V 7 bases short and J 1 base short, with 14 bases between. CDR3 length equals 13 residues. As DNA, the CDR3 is TGCAGTGTGGCCGGGACCCCTTCCTACGAGCAGTACTTC. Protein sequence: CSVAGTPSYEQYF.

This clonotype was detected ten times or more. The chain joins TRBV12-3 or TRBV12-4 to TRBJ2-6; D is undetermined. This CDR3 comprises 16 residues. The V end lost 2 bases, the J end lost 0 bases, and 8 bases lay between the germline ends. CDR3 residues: CASSLNGVSGANVLTF. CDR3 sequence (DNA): TGTGCCAGCAGTTTAAATGGCGTCTCTGGGGCCAACGTCCTGACTTTC.